This T cell receptor (beta chain) came from a study of shared clonotypes between healthy human individuals. CDR1 is KGHSH and CDR2 is LQKENI in the germline V gene. This CDR3 has 13 residues. The ends were cut back, 4 bases at V and 1 base at J, with 7 bases in the middle. Study-wide results and caveats: Memory subsets generally showed lower estimated richness than naive subsets.

For each subset, genomic DNA was distributed in equal portions over several immunoSEQ plates. Produced via immunoSEQ multiplex PCR; TCRdb's table is partial and in-frame only. The data hold roughly 2 million clones, with roughly 94% observed a single time. On this clone: Its antigen is still unknown. This specimen includes other DNA sequences encoding the same CDR3.

The sample was naive CD4+ T cells sorted from blood. Subset defined: CD45RA+ positively selected. The sequence was collected from a man aged 18-30 years in good health. The rearrangement uses TRBV18 and TRBJ2-5, with D maybe TRBD1 (5 bases). The DNA of the CDR3 is TGTGCCAGCTCACAAGGGGTCCAAGAGACCCAGTACTTC. It translates to CASSQGVQETQYF.